The 22 T cell receptor beta chains below come from one sample, sequenced in a study of cytomegalovirus exposure and HLA in healthy donors. The PCR employed 60 Vbeta primers together with 13 Jbeta primers. The data were produced by immunoSEQ multiplex PCR, yet TCRdb's version contains in-frame clones alone and is incomplete. This sample contains 130,000 to 150,000 clones. The sequencing input was PBMCs. The receptors come from a woman aged 45-65 years in good health and CMV-seronegative.

The CDR3 sequence: CASSPRAGLNTGELFF. As DNA, the CDR3 is TGTGCCAGCTCACCACGGGCTGGCTTGAACACCGGGGAGCTGTTTTTT. V and J are TRBV18 and TRBJ2-2; D remains unclear. Germline values: CDR1 KGHSH, CDR2 LQKENI. V lost 1 base, J lost 1 base, and 10 bases lay in between. CDR3 size: 16 residues.

The rearrangement uses TRBV5-4 and TRBJ1-2; unclear D gene. V was pared by 5 bases and J by 4 bases, with 12 bases between. Per germline, CDR1 SGHNT and CDR2 YYREEE (reference sequence). This CDR3 region has 13 residues. CDR3 region: CASRPTESYGYTF. The CDR3, as DNA: TGTGCCAGCAGACCCACAGAAAGCTATGGCTACACCTTC.

J is TRBJ2-7 and V is TRBV6-1, with TRBD1 as a possible D gene (6 bases). The CDR3 is 15 residues long. The germline gives CDR1 MNHNS, CDR2 SASEGT. V lost 2 bases and J 1 base, leaving 12 bases between the germline ends. The CDR3 sequence is CASSESGQDSYEQYF. The CDR3 nucleotides are TGTGCCAGCAGTGAATCGGGACAAGATTCCTACGAGCAGTACTTC.

The chain employs TRBV10-3 and TRBJ2-7, with 7 bases that match TRBD1. CDR1 and CDR2 (germline): ENHRY, SYGVKD. CDR3 length: 15 amino acids. The V segment lost 6 bases and the J segment 3 bases; nucleotides outside the gene matches: 11. The CDR3 reads CAISEPTGADYEQYF. CDR3 DNA sequence: TGTGCCATCAGCGAACCAACAGGGGCTGACTACGAGCAGTACTTC.

The rearrangement joins TRBV7-2 to TRBJ2-7; D might be TRBD1 (5 bases). Trimming removed 4 bases from V and 0 bases from J, with 10 bases in between. Germline CDR1 reads SGHTA; CDR2 reads FQGNSA. The CDR3 loop spans 14 amino acids. The CDR3 DNA reads as TGTGCCAGCAGCTGGAGACAGACCTCCTACGAGCAGTACTTC. Protein sequence: CASSWRQTSYEQYF.

The chain combines TRBV6-5 with TRBJ1-2; 7 nucleotides match TRBD1. J gave up 6 bases and V 6 bases, and 4 bases lay outside the gene matches. This CDR3 has 12 amino acids. The V gene's germline CDR1 is MNHEY and CDR2 SVGAGI. DNA for the CDR3: TGTGCCAGCAGCCGACAGGGTCATGGCTACACCTTC. Its protein is CASSRQGHGYTF.

V usage is TRBV25-1 and J usage is TRBJ2-1; the match to TRBD2 covers 9 bases. The germline CDR1 and CDR2 sequences are MGHDK and SYGVNS. The CDR3 has 15 amino acids. Trimming at V came to 7 bases and at J to 1 base, leaving 5 bases not matched to a gene. CDR3 coding DNA: TGTGCCAGCACCCGCGGGGGGGGTTCCTACAATGAGCAGTTCTTC. Its protein is CASTRGGGSYNEQFF. The full variable domain, its missing parts supplied by reference TRBV25-1 and TRBJ2-1, is EADIYQTPRYLVIGTGKKITLECSQTMGHDKMYWYQQDPGMELHLIHYSYGVNSTEKGDLSSESTVSRIRTEHFPLTLESARPSHTSQYLCASTRGGGSYNEQFFGPGTRLTVL.

The V call is TRBV7-3, the J call TRBJ2-5, with TRBD2 matching over 8 bases. Unmatched junction bases numbered 3, after V lost 1 base and J lost 2 bases. The CDR3 totals 15 residues. Germline CDR1 SGHTA, CDR2 FQGTGA. The CDR3 nucleotides are TGTGCCAGCAGCTTAAGACGGGAGGGTCAAGAGACCCAGTACTTC. It translates to CASSLRREGQETQYF.

The CDR3, as DNA: TGTGCCAGCAGCCCGATGGCGGGAGGAAGGGAGACCCAGTACTTC. It is translated as CASSPMAGGRETQYF. This rearrangement joins TRBV9 to TRBJ2-5; 8 bases fit TRBD2. The germline V gene has CDR1 SGDLS and CDR2 YYNGEE. The CDR3 runs 15 residues. Losses at the gene ends were 4 bases for V and 5 bases for J; bases not matched to a gene: 10.

The chain joins TRBV2 to TRBJ1-2, with D possibly being TRBD1 (5 bases). Trimming stripped 0 bases from V and 2 bases from J, with 19 bases between. The length of the CDR3 is 18 residues. Germline CDR1 reads SNHLY; CDR2 reads FYNNEI. DNA for the CDR3: TGTGCCAGCAGTGAAGCGTGGGGGGGAATGGGTAAAAACTATGGCTACACCTTC. This sequence encodes CASSEAWGGMGKNYGYTF.

V usage is TRBV11-2 and J usage is TRBJ1-5; TRBD1 aligns across 12 bases. Looked up from germline, CDR1 is SGHAT and CDR2 is FQNNGV. Unmatched junction bases numbered 8, after V lost 5 bases and J lost 6 bases. The CDR3 contains 16 residues. In DNA, the CDR3 is TGTGCCAGCAGCACTCCCCGGGACAGGGGGCTTCAGCCCCAGCATTTT. This translates into CASSTPRDRGLQPQHF.

The rearrangement uses TRBV5-1 and TRBJ2-3; no clear D gene. Germline V CDR1 and CDR2: SGHRS, YFSETQ. CDR3 length equals 14 residues. V dropped 0 bases and J dropped 1 base, with 6 bases sitting between them. The CDR3 DNA sequence: TGCGCCAGCAGCTTGGATGCAGGCACAGATACGCAGTATTTT. This translates into CASSLDAGTDTQYF.

The rearrangement joins TRBV30 to TRBJ2-4; 9 positions match TRBD1. Per germline, CDR1 GTSNPN and CDR2 SVGIG (reference sequence). The CDR3 spans 14 residues. After removal of 1 base from V and 6 bases from J, the junction contained 4 bases not matched to a gene. Here the CDR3 DNA reads TGTGCCTGGAGTGAGGGACAGGGCAGAAACATTCAGTACTTC. Translating gives CAWSEGQGRNIQYF.

The genes are TRBV28 and TRBJ1-3; D might be TRBD1 (6 bases). CDR3 length: 16 amino acids. In germline, CDR1 is MDHEN, CDR2 SYDVKM. The V end lost 0 bases, the J end lost 0 bases, and 9 bases lay between the germline ends. The CDR3 spells CASSLWDSYSGNTIYF. The DNA of the CDR3 is TGTGCCAGCAGTTTATGGGACAGCTACTCTGGAAACACCATATATTTT.

The rearrangement links TRBV18 to TRBJ1-6, with 8 nucleotides matching TRBD1. J lost 8 bases, V lost 6 bases, and 12 bases had no gene match. CDR3 length: 16 amino acids. Looked up from germline, CDR1 is KGHSH and CDR2 is LQKENI. The CDR3 sequence is CASSRSGGAGDSPLHF. CDR3 DNA sequence: TGTGCCAGCTCGCGCTCAGGGGGCGCGGGGGATTCACCCCTCCACTTT.

The chain is built from TRBV7-9 and TRBJ2-7, with D possibly TRBD1 on 6 matching bases. V was cut by 5 bases and J by 4 bases, with 15 bases left in between. CDR1 SEHNR and CDR2 FQNEAQ come from the germline V gene (reference sequence). CDR3 length: 14 residues. The CDR3 region is CASSKIGQGYEQYF. CDR3 nucleotides: TGTGCCAGCAGCAAAATCGGTCAGGGGTACGAGCAGTACTTC.

The chain joins TRBV4-3 to TRBJ2-7; D is possibly TRBD1 (6 bases). This CDR3 is 13 amino acids long. From germline, CDR1 is LGHNA and CDR2 YSLEER. Trimming removed 2 bases from V and 2 bases from J, with 7 bases in between. Here the CDR3 DNA reads TGCGCCAGCAGCCAATGGACAGCCTACGAGCAGTACTTC. Its translation: CASSQWTAYEQYF.

The chain is built from TRBV6-6 and TRBJ1-1, with 11 bases lining up with TRBD1. The germline gives CDR1 MNHNY, CDR2 SVGAGI (reference sequence). This CDR3 is 14 amino acids long. V shed 1 base and J 6 bases; nucleotides not matched to a gene: 1. The CDR3 DNA reads as TGTGCCAGCAGTTACTGGGGACAGGGGGCTGAAGCTTTCTTT. Protein sequence: CASSYWGQGAEAFF.

Regarding this clone: The germline gene is not matched at one end of the junction; a read error may be the cause. The chain couples TRBV13 to TRBJ2-7; 8 bases agree with TRBD2. The CDR3 consists of 12 residues. CDR1 is PRHDT, CDR2 FYEKMQ, per germline (reference sequence). CDR3 coding DNA: TGTGCCAGCAGCTTAGGCCGCGGGGGGACCAACTTC. The encoded protein is CASSLGRGGTNF.

J is TRBJ2-1 and V is TRBV6-1; the match to TRBD2 covers 11 bases. The CDR3 consists of 17 residues. Germline V gene lookup returns CDR1 MNHNS and CDR2 SASEGT. V trimming: 0 bases; J trimming: 8 bases; junction bases outside the gene matches: 9. CDR3 coding DNA: TGTGCCAGCAGTGAAGCGACGGGCCTAGCGGGGGGCTATGAGCAGTTCTTC. Encoded protein: CASSEATGLAGGYEQFF.

The CDR3 protein is CASSLNPGHLNTEAFF. The CDR3 coding sequence is TGTGCCAGCAGCTTAAACCCGGGACACCTTAACACTGAAGCTTTCTTT. This rearrangement joins TRBV7-2 to TRBJ1-1; D is possibly TRBD1 (6 bases). CDR3 length: 16 amino acids. V gave up 2 bases and J gave up 2 bases, with 15 bases separating them. Germline V gives CDR1 SGHTA, CDR2 FQGNSA. The complete variable domain, with remaining parts taken from reference TRBV7-2 and TRBJ1-1, reads GAGVSQSPSNKVTEKGKDVELRCDPISGHTALYWYRQSLGQGLEFLIYFQGNSAPDKSGLPSDRFSAERTGGSVSTLTIQRTQQEDSAVYLCASSLNPGHLNTEAFFGQGTRLTVV.

V usage is TRBV9 and J usage is TRBJ2-1, with 12 bases that match TRBD2. Germline V gene sequence: CDR1 SGDLS, CDR2 YYNGEE. The V and J ends lost 3 bases and 1 base, in that order; junction bases with no gene match: 5. The CDR3 contains 17 residues. The CDR3 sequence: CASSARTSGVSYNEQFF. The CDR3 nucleotides read TGTGCCAGCAGCGCCAGGACTAGCGGGGTGTCCTACAATGAGCAGTTCTTC.